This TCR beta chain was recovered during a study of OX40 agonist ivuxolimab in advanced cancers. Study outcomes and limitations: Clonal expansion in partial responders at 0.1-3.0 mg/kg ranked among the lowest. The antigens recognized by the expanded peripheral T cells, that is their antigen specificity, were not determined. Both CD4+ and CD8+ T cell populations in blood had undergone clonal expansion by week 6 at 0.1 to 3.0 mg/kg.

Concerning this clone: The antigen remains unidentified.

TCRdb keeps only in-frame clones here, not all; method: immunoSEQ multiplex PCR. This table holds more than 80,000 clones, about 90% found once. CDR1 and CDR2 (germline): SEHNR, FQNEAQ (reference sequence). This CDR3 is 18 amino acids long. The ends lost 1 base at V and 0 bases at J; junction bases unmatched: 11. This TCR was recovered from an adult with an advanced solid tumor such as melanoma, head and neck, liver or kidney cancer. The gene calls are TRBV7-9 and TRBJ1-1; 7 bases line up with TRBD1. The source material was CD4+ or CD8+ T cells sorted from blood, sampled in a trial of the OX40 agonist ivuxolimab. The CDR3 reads CASSLGAGGGLLNTEAFF. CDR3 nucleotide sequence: TGTGCCAGCAGCTTAGGGGCGGGAGGGGGCCTTTTGAACACTGAAGCTTTCTTT.